This T cell receptor beta chain was obtained from a study of T cells in Graves' hyperthyroidism and ophthalmopathy (dated by TCRdb to the late 2010s). Regarding the research as a whole: Peripheral blood samples were taken at initial diagnosis, before any treatment was given. After sampling, hyperthyroidism patients received methimazole starting at 30 mg daily, and ophthalmopathy patients received high-dose intravenous methylprednisolone. In over five Graves' hyperthyroidism patients, the study also compared T-cell repertoires from thyroid tissue with T-cell repertoires from blood. To identify distinguishing TCR V-J signatures, a discovery cohort of about 100 patients was used, comprising approximately 40 with Graves' ophthalmopathy and around 57 with stable Graves' hyperthyroidism. Whether ophthalmopathy could be predicted prospectively was tested in an independent validation cohort made up of about 18 hyperthyroidism patients plus 17 patients who later progressed to ophthalmopathy. The paper describes TCR Vbeta CDR3 sequencing of about 140 peripheral blood samples, made up of around 41 ophthalmopathy patients, approximately 76 hyperthyroidism patients and 17 progressor patients. For training and testing, the approximately 92 patients in the discovery cohort were randomly divided in a 7:3 ratio.

Reading the germline V gene gives CDR1 SGHRS and CDR2 YFSETQ. The CDR3 covers 13 residues, taking in both the cysteine and the phenylalanine. The only DNA kept is the CDR3, 39 bases in frame from the first base. V gives up 0 bases and J gives up 6 bases, and the segment between their germline ends measures 9 bases. Stable Graves' hyperthyroidism was defined as no progression to ophthalmopathy during 18 months of follow-up. Hyperthyroidism patients were newly diagnosed, had a disease duration of under 2 months, and were aged 18 to 65 years. Any patient with an uncontrolled infection, another autoimmune disease, pregnancy or lactation was excluded. Diagnoses relied on clinical symptoms, serum thyroxine and TRAb, thyroid ultrasound and orbital computed tomography. PBMCs were separated from roughly 9.3 ml of fresh peripheral blood using Ficoll-Paque density gradient centrifugation. Total RNA was extracted using Trizol reagent, and RNA quality was assessed on an Agilent 2100 Bioanalyzer.

Here is what the overall study found, with its caveats: No statistical method was used to set the sample size in advance, and investigators knew the group allocation. In validation, the model predicted progression to ophthalmopathy a median of around six months before onset, with about 71% sensitivity and more than 72% specificity. Most expanded thyroid clonotypes (frequency above 0.001) were also detected in blood, a finding suggesting that blood repertoires may reflect thyroid immune responses. In cross-validation, a model built on a 13 V-J signature told ophthalmopathy apart from stable hyperthyroidism with less than 90% sensitivity and 81% to 82% specificity, and in testing the same model reached 80%/75%.

This clonotype was observed at least ten times. The target of this receptor is not known. Base-call qualities are not available, and no considerably larger clone is one nucleotide away. The TCR beta CDR3 regions were amplified from RNA transcripts. A first-round RT-PCR of the TCR CDR3 used the HTBI primer set with the Qiagen OneStep RT-PCR kit. The libraries were constructed in a second round of multiplex PCR and then size-selected and purified. Libraries were sequenced paired-end with 100 bp reads on an Illumina HiSeq2000. On the authors' methods: Raw data were processed with SOAPnuke, discarding reads with adapters, uncalled bases, mean Phred below 15, or no exact constant-primer or identifier match. High-quality paired reads were merged with COPE v1.2.5, and unique nucleotide sequences were defined as clonotypes. MiTCR v1.1 was used to align clonotypes to the IMGT TRBV, TRBD and TRBJ reference segments. Analysis was restricted to V-J combinations with a frequency above 0.0001, which covered roughly 99% of repertoires. A TCS score was defined as the ratio of F50 (clonal expansion) to E x V (chaos), with BLOSUM62-based TCRdist applied between CDR3 peptides within each V-J. Welch's t-statistics and random forest reduced 500 to 550 V-J features to around 14, which were used in a naive Bayes classifier (R e1071). TCRdb reprocessed the public reads (quality trimming at Q25 with fastp, clone calling with MiXCR) and kept in-frame beta chains. Each CDR3 protein gets just one entry, which takes the most common genes and DNA from the rows behind it. The V and J calls and clone size are TCRdb's, not the authors'. This sample comprises 450,000 to 650,000 distinct CDR3 sequences, about a fifth of them detected only once. Jointly, the top ten make up about 26% of the sample.

The source of this sequence is a man younger than 35 with Graves' hyperthyroidism. Rearrangement joined TRBV5-1 to TRBJ1-2; no D gene is confidently identified. Material: blood. The CDR3: CASSLGYPDGYTF. The sequenced DNA is TGCGCCAGCAGCTTGGGGTATCCCGATGGCTACACCTTC.